Listed below are T cell receptor beta chains from one sample, sequenced in a study of T-cell reconstitution after alpha-beta-depleted transplantation in children. TCRdb reprocessed the PCR reads with MiXCR, giving one entry per CDR3 protein. The data contain 600,000 to 700,000 distinct CDR3 sequences, roughly 17% of them singletons. Specimen: PBMCs from the stem cell graft donor, collected from the stem cell graft. These receptors were taken from a human donor who donated a stem cell graft to a child with acute myeloid leukemia. Each CDR3 is given with its conserved first and last residue. The order of the fields is clone size, J gene, D gene, V gene, CDR3 length, CDR3 DNA, CDR3 protein. D genes are given only for firm matches. Rows give clone size only sometimes, using once, few, many, or a class for an expanded clone.

- TRBJ1-1 - TRBV25-1 14 TGTGCCAGCAGAGCCGGGGAAGGAGCGACTGAAGCTTTCTTT CASRAGEGATEAFF
- TRBJ2-1 TRBD2 TRBV4-1 16 TGCGCCAGCAGCCAAGAAGGAACTAGCGGGTTCAATGAGCAGTTCTTC CASSQEGTSGFNEQFF
- TRBJ2-1 - TRBV15 19 TGTGCCACCAGCAGAGTCCGGGATGCGATCCTACCCGGCGACAATGAGCAGTTCTTC CATSRVRDAILPGDNEQFF
- TRBJ1-2 - TRBV7-8 13 TGTGCCAGCAGCCGCGACGTAAACTATGGCTACACCTTC CASSRDVNYGYTF
few TRBJ2-7 - TRBV20-1 12 TGCAGTGTTCGGGACGCCCCCTACGAGCAGTACTTC CSVRDAPYEQYF
few TRBJ1-2 - TRBV6-1 14 TGTGCCAGCAGTGATGGGACATTTAACTATGGCTACACCTTC CASSDGTFNYGYTF
few TRBJ2-4 - TRBV5-5 15 TGTGCCAGCAGCTTGACGGAGGGGGCCAAAAACATTCAGTACTTC CASSLTEGAKNIQYF
- TRBJ2-6 - TRBV27 19 TGTGCCAGCAGTTTACGGGCCAGGGGAGTGATCTCTGGGGCCAACGTCCTGACTTTC CASSLRARGVISGANVLTF
few TRBJ2-2 - TRBV15 14 TGTGCCACCCGCCCGTCTCGGGGCACCGGGGAGCTGTTTTTT CATRPSRGTGELFF
many TRBJ2-1 TRBD1 TRBV12-3/TRBV12-4 13 TGTGCCAGCATCAGGGACAGGGTCAATGAGCAGTTCTTC CASIRDRVNEQFF
few TRBJ1-3 - TRBV15 15 TGTGCCACCAGCAGAGATCGAGGGGTTGGAAACACCATATATTTT CATSRDRGVGNTIYF
many TRBJ2-3 TRBD1 TRBV7-2 14 TGTGCCAGCAGCCCCGGACAGGGCCCAGATACGCAGTATTTT CASSPGQGPDTQYF
many TRBJ2-5 TRBD1 TRBV20-1 12 TGCAGCCAGACAGGGTTGGGAGAGACCCAGTACTTC CSQTGLGETQYF
many TRBJ2-2 - TRBV5-1 16 TGCGCCAGCAGCTTGTCCTTGATTGCGAACACCGGGGAGCTGTTTTTT CASSLSLIANTGELFF
few TRBJ1-2 - TRBV2 11 TGTGCCAGCAGTGAGTGGAAAGGCTACACCTTC CASSEWKGYTF
few TRBJ1-5 - TRBV7-2 15 TGTGCCAGCAGCTTAGTCCAGGGCCCTAATCAGCCCCAGCATTTT CASSLVQGPNQPQHF
- TRBJ2-2 - TRBV5-1 15 TGCGCCAGCCAGGAATTCAACCTCAACACCGGGGAGCTGTTTTTT CASQEFNLNTGELFF
many TRBJ1-2 - TRBV5-6 14 TGTGCCAGCAGCTGGCCTAGACAGTCAGAGGGCTACACCTTC CASSWPRQSEGYTF
few TRBJ1-5 - TRBV28 12 TGTGCCAGCAAAGGGGCGAATCAGCCCCAGCATTTT CASKGANQPQHF
few TRBJ2-7 - TRBV24-1 14 TGTGCCAACAACCCCATTGCCAGGTACTACGAGCAGTACTTC CANNPIARYYEQYF
- TRBJ1-1 - TRBV7-9 14 TGTGCCAGCAGCTCGGGACGGCAAAACACTGAAGCTTTCTTT CASSSGRQNTEAFF
- TRBJ2-2 - TRBV12-2 15 TGTGCAAGTCGGGCGGGGTGGAAGAACACCGGGGAGCTGTTTTTT CASRAGWKNTGELFF
few TRBJ2-5 TRBD1 TRBV27 16 TGTGCCAGCAGTCTATCGGGACAGGGGGCGGGAGAGACCCAGTACTTC CASSLSGQGAGETQYF
many TRBJ2-1 - TRBV6-5 14 TGTGCCAGCAGTTACTCGGGATCTTACAATGAGCAGTTCTTC CASSYSGSYNEQFF
many TRBJ1-1 - TRBV29-1 12 TGCAGCGTTGCAGCCATTGGGGCTGAAGCTTTCTTT CSVAAIGAEAFF
- TRBJ2-1 - TRBV4-1 14 TGCGCCAGCAGCCAAGATGGAGTAGACAATGAGCAGTTCTTC CASSQDGVDNEQFF
many TRBJ1-1 TRBD1 TRBV12-3/TRBV12-4 16 TGTGCCAGCAGTCCTATGGGGGGACAGGGGAACACTGAAGCTTTCTTT CASSPMGGQGNTEAFF
many TRBJ2-2 - TRBV12-3/TRBV12-4 12 TGTGCCAGCAGTTTAGGTTCACATGAGCTGTTTTTT CASSLGSHELFF
few TRBJ1-1 - TRBV7-2 14 TGTGCCAGCAGCTTAGCGATAGCGGGCACTGAAGCTTTCTTT CASSLAIAGTEAFF
many TRBJ1-6 - TRBV20-1 14 TGCAGTGCTAGATCGGGGTCCGGCAATTCACCCCTCCACTTT CSARSGSGNSPLHF
- TRBJ2-5 TRBD1 TRBV12-3/TRBV12-4 14 TGTGCCAGCAGTCTTGACACAGGGGAAGAGACCCAGTACTTC CASSLDTGEETQYF
many TRBJ2-7 TRBD1 TRBV20-1 15 TGCAGTGCTAGAGATCTGCGCAGGGGGAACAACGAGCAGTACTTC CSARDLRRGNNEQYF
few TRBJ1-6 - TRBV27 17 TGTGCCAGCAGTTTTGATCTGGGTCCGGGGTTTAATTCACCCCTCCACTTT CASSFDLGPGFNSPLHF
- TRBJ2-7 - TRBV6-5 14 TGTGCCAGCAGTTACTCAAGGGTAGCGTACGAGCAGTACTTC CASSYSRVAYEQYF
many TRBJ1-1 - TRBV20-1 13 TGCAGTGCCGCCCGGGGTATGAACACTGAAGCTTTCTTT CSAARGMNTEAFF
- TRBJ2-5 TRBD2 TRBV9 17 TGTGCCAGCAGCGCGACCCTGGGGGGGTTTAGCCAAGAGACCCAGTACTTC CASSATLGGFSQETQYF
- TRBJ2-7 - TRBV25-1 14 TGTGCCAGCAGTGAATGGGGGGCAAGGTACGAGCAGTACTTC CASSEWGARYEQYF
many TRBJ2-3 - TRBV6-5 18 TGTGCCAGCAGTTACTCTCCTACAGGAACCGGGCGTCCAGATACGCAGTATTTT CASSYSPTGTGRPDTQYF
many TRBJ2-5 TRBD1 TRBV25-1 14 TGTGCCAGCGGCCGGACAGGGGGTTGGGAGACCCAGTACTTC CASGRTGGWETQYF
many TRBJ2-5 TRBD2 TRBV20-1 15 TGCAGTGCTATCGTACTAGCGGGGGTTCGAGAGACCCAGTACTTC CSAIVLAGVRETQYF
many TRBJ2-5 TRBD2 TRBV4-3 16 TGCGCCAGCAGCCAAGAATGGCGGGGGGCCCAAGAGACCCAGTACTTC CASSQEWRGAQETQYF
- TRBJ2-6 - TRBV6-5 15 TGTGCCAGCAGTTACTCAGGGGCGGGGGCCGACGTCCTGACTTTC CASSYSGAGADVLTF
many TRBJ2-2 - TRBV5-6 14 TGTGCCAGCAGCGAGGGGACTCCAGCCGGGGAGCTGTTTTTT CASSEGTPAGELFF
many TRBJ1-1 - TRBV20-1 14 TGCAGTGCTAGGAGGGGAGGAGATAACACTGAAGCTTTCTTT CSARRGGDNTEAFF
many TRBJ1-2 - TRBV20-1 13 TGCAGTGCTACCGGGGGTGCTAACTATGGCTACACCTTC CSATGGANYGYTF
few TRBJ2-1 - TRBV3-1 16 TGTGCCAGCAGCCAAGTGGGGGCAAGGTCCTACAATGAGCAGTTCTTC CASSQVGARSYNEQFF
many TRBJ1-4 - TRBV20-1 14 TGCAGTGCTAGCCCGGCGGGGGCAGGCGAAAAACTGTTTTTT CSASPAGAGEKLFF
once TRBJ2-2 - TRBV5-1 14 TGCGCCAGCCGGGACAATCTAAACACCGGGGAGCTGTTTTTT CASRDNLNTGELFF
many TRBJ1-1 - TRBV5-1 14 TGCGCCAGCAGCTTAGAGGGGATGAACACTGAAGCTTTCTTT CASSLEGMNTEAFF
few TRBJ2-3 - TRBV7-2 15 TGTGCCAGCAGCCGCGACCGACGGAGCACAGATACGCAGTATTTT CASSRDRRSTDTQYF
- TRBJ2-1 TRBD1 TRBV5-1 14 TGCGCCAGCAGCTTGTTCGGACAGGACAATGAGCAGTTCTTC CASSLFGQDNEQFF
- TRBJ1-1 - TRBV10-2 13 TGCGCCACCTCGATGGGGGGAGACACTGAAGCTTTCTTT CATSMGGDTEAFF
many TRBJ1-2 - TRBV20-1 14 TGCAGTGCTAGACCCCGACAGGTCTTTGATGGCTACACCTTC CSARPRQVFDGYTF